This TCR beta chain was obtained from a study of tumor T cells in aggressive B-cell lymphoma. Libraries were prepared by immunoSEQ multiplex PCR; TCRdb keeps only in-frame clonotypes and omits some of them. The sample yields around 8,400 clones, over 80% seen once. Germline V gives CDR1 SGHTA, CDR2 FQGNSA. The trim removed 5 bases at V and 2 bases at J, leaving 4 bases unmatched. CDR3 size: 15 residues. The receptor was isolated from an adult with diffuse large B cell lymphoma. This chain links TRBV7-2 with TRBJ1-5; 9 bases agree with TRBD1. Material: tumor tissue. The CDR3 DNA reads as TGTGCCAGCAGCCCCCGGACAGGGGGCAATCAGCCCCAGCATTTT. Its protein product is CASSPRTGGNQPQHF.